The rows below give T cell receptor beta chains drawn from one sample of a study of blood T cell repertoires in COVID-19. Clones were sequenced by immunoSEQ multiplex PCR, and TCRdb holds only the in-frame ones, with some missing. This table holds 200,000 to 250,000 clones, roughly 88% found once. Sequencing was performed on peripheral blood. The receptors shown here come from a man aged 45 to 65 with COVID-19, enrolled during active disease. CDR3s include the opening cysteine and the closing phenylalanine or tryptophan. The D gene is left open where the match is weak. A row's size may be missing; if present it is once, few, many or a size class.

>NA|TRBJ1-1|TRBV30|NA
TGTGCCTGGAGGGGGGAGGGAGACACTGAAGCTTTCTTT
CAWRGEGDTEAFF
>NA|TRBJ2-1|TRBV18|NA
TGTGCCAGCTCCCTCCGGGATCAAGACAATGAGCAGTTCTTC
CASSLRDQDNEQFF
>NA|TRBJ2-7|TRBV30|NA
TGTGCCTGGAGAGGGTCCTCGGCGGGGGAGCAGTACTTC
CAWRGSSAGEQYF
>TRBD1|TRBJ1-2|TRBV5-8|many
TGTGCCAGCAGCTCCGAGGACAGGGTCTGGTATGGCTACACCTTC
CASSSEDRVWYGYTF
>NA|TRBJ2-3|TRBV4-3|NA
TGCGCCAGCAGCCAGGGCCGCTTAAGCAGTTTCACAGATACGCAGTATTTT
CASSQGRLSSFTDTQYF
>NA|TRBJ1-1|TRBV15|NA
TGTGCCACTAGTCCTGGGACTTCCGAGGAAGCTTTCTTT
CATSPGTSEEAFF
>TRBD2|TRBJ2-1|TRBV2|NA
TGTGCCATCCTAGCGGGGGAGCAGTTCTTC
CAILAGEQFF
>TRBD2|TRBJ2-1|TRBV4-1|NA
TGCGCCAGCAGCCAAGATCGGGGACTAGGTCGCAATGAGCAGTTCTTC
CASSQDRGLGRNEQFF
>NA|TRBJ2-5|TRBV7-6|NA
TGTGCCAGCAGCGGACAGACTAGCAGCCAAGAGACCCAGTACTTC
CASSGQTSSQETQYF
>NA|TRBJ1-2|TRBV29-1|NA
TGCAGCGTTGAACAGGGGCCCTATGGCTACACCTTC
CSVEQGPYGYTF
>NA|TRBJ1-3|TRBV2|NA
TGTGCCAGCAGTTCACAGGGAGCTGGAAACACCATATATTTT
CASSSQGAGNTIYF
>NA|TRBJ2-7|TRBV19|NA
TGTGCCAGTAGTATTGGGACTCACTACGAGCAGTACTTC
CASSIGTHYEQYF
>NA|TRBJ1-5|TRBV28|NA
TGTGCCAGCAGCCAAACAGGGAATCAGCCCCAGCATTTT
CASSQTGNQPQHF
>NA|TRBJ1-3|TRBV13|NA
TGTGCCAGCAGCTTAGGCCACAGCTCTGGAAACACCATATATTTT
CASSLGHSSGNTIYF
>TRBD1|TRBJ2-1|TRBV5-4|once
TGTGCCAGCAGCACCGGGACAGGGTACGGTGAGCAGTTCTTC
CASSTGTGYGEQFF
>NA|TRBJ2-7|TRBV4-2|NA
TGTGCCAGCAGCCAAGGGGGCGAGTACGAGCAGTACTTC
CASSQGGEYEQYF